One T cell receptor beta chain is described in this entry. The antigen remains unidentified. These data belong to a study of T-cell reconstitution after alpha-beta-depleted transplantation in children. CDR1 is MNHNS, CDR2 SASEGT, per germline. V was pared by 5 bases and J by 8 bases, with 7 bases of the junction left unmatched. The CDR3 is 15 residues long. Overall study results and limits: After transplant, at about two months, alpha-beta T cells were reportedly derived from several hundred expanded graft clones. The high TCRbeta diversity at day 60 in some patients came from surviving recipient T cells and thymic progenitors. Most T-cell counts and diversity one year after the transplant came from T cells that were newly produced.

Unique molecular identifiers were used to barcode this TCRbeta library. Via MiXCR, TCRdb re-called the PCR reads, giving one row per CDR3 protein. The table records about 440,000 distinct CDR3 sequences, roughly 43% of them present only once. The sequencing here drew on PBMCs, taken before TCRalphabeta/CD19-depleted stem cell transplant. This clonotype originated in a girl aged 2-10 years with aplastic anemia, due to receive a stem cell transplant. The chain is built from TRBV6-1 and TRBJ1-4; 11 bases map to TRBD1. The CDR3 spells CASSTNRDRGEKLFF. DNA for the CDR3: TGTGCCAGCAGTACCAACCGGGACAGGGGGGAAAAACTGTTTTTT.